These T cell receptor beta chains were read from a single sample in a study of cytomegalovirus exposure and HLA in healthy donors. Data came from immunoSEQ multiplex PCR; TCRdb stores just in-frame clones and leaves some out. The sample holds 150,000 to 200,000 clones, around three quarters seen once. Specimen: PBMCs. Every receptor here comes from a woman between 50 and 59 years old in good health and CMV-seronegative. Each CDR3 is given with its conserved first and last residue. The order of the fields is clone size, J gene, V gene, D gene, CDR3 protein, CDR3 DNA. D genes are given only for firm matches. The size of a clone is reported for some rows only, either as once, few or many, or as a class for expanded clones.

NA | TRBJ1-1 | TRBV28 | TRBD1 | CASSPAGTGGAEAFF | TGTGCCAGCAGTCCCGCCGGGACAGGGGGGGCTGAAGCTTTCTTT
NA | TRBJ1-1 | TRBV5-1 | TRBD1 | CASNRGGVNTEAFF | TGCGCCAGCAACAGGGGAGGTGTGAACACTGAAGCTTTCTTT
NA | TRBJ1-2 | TRBV6-1 | TRBD1 | CASSEQGAVNYGYTF | TGTGCCAGCAGTGAACAGGGGGCAGTCAACTATGGCTACACCTTC
NA | TRBJ1-5 | TRBV6-5 | TRBD1 | CASSPNRGGQPQHF | TGTGCCAGCAGTCCAAACAGGGGCGGCCAGCCCCAGCATTTT
few | TRBJ1-2 | TRBV4-3 | NA | CASSQEGHPGYGYTF | TGCGCCAGCAGCCAAGAGGGCCACCCGGGGTATGGCTACACCTTC
NA | TRBJ1-3 | TRBV9 | TRBD1 | CASSSRDRSLSGNTIYF | TGTGCCAGCAGCAGCCGGGACAGGAGCCTTTCTGGAAACACCATATATTTT
NA | TRBJ2-7 | TRBV18 | NA | CASSRDQSALRVSSYEQYF | TGTGCCAGCTCCCGCGACCAGTCTGCTCTGCGGGTGAGCTCCTACGAGCAGTACTTC
NA | TRBJ1-4 | TRBV2 | TRBD1 | CASRDPGQGVKLFF | TGTGCCAGCAGGGATCCGGGACAGGGCGTAAAACTGTTTTTT
NA | TRBJ1-5 | TRBV10-3 | TRBD1 | CAISDDRVRSNQPQHF | TGTGCCATCAGTGATGACAGGGTCCGATCCAATCAGCCCCAGCATTTT
NA | TRBJ2-7 | TRBV14 | NA | CASSQESRGGPDWGEQYF | TGTGCCAGCAGCCAAGAGTCCCGTGGAGGGCCCGATTGGGGCGAGCAGTACTTC
once | TRBJ2-3 | TRBV6-4 | NA | CASSDLEDPGSTDTQYF | TGTGCCAGCAGTGACCTGGAAGACCCAGGTAGCACAGATACGCAGTATTTT
NA | TRBJ1-6 | TRBV7-9 | NA | CSSSPSVRVNSPLHF | TGTTCCAGCAGCCCCTCGGTCAGGGTCAATTCACCCCTCCACTTT
NA | TRBJ2-2 | TRBV7-8 | NA | CATQTGTLNTGELFF | TGTGCCACTCAAACGGGGACTTTAAACACCGGGGAGCTGTTTTTT
once | TRBJ1-6 | TRBV7-9 | TRBD1 | CASSLGGQGDSPLHF | TGTGCCAGCAGCTTAGGCGGACAGGGGGACTCACCCCTCCACTTT
NA | TRBJ1-3 | TRBV28 | TRBD1 | CASSLVTGTDTIYF | TGTGCCAGCAGTTTAGTGACAGGGACGGACACCATATATTTT
NA | TRBJ1-6 | TRBV6-1 | NA | CASSESRLNSPLHF | TGTGCCAGCAGTGAATCCAGGCTAAATTCACCCCTCCACTTT
NA | TRBJ2-3 | TRBV7-9 | NA | CASSPGQTQYF | TGTGCCAGCAGCCCGGGACAAACGCAGTATTTT
NA | TRBJ2-4 | TRBV7-8 | NA | CASSLITGGSNIQYF | TGTGCCAGCAGTCTAATCACAGGTGGTTCCAACATTCAGTACTTC
NA | TRBJ2-1 | TRBV6-5 | TRBD2 | CASSYFPGLADNEQFF | TGTGCCAGCAGTTACTTCCCGGGACTAGCGGACAATGAGCAGTTCTTC
once | TRBJ2-7 | TRBV4-3 | NA | CASSQGQGPPYEQYF | TGCGCCAGCAGCCAAGGGCAGGGCCCTCCCTACGAGCAGTACTTC
NA | TRBJ2-3 | TRBV5-4 | NA | CASSLTGNTDTQYF | TGTGCCAGCAGCCTCACAGGGAATACAGATACGCAGTATTTT
NA | TRBJ1-3 | TRBV28 | NA | CASSLYRTHSGNTIYF | TGTGCCAGCAGTTTGTACAGGACCCACTCTGGAAACACCATATATTTT
NA | TRBJ1-2 | TRBV29-1 | NA | CSVLRDRTDPYGYTF | TGCAGCGTTCTAAGAGATAGGACAGACCCCTATGGCTACACCTTC
NA | TRBJ2-1 | TRBV6-1 | NA | CASSPGPYSYNEQFF | TGTGCCAGCAGCCCAGGGCCATACTCCTACAATGAGCAGTTCTTC
once | TRBJ2-6 | TRBV27 | NA | CASSPNPQGRGANVLTF | TGTGCCAGCAGTCCGAACCCGCAGGGGCGTGGGGCCAACGTCCTGACTTTC
NA | TRBJ1-3 | TRBV7-9 | TRBD1 | CASSLGGDRGTGNTIYF | TGTGCCAGCAGCTTGGGGGGCGACAGGGGAACTGGAAACACCATATATTTT
NA | TRBJ1-2 | TRBV2 | NA | CASSGPQGSYGYTF | TGTGCCAGCAGTGGGCCCCAGGGGAGCTATGGCTACACCTTC
once | TRBJ2-5 | TRBV5-1 | TRBD1 | CASSLQGALALVETQYF | TGCGCCAGCAGCTTGCAGGGGGCTCTCGCTTTGGTGGAGACCCAGTACTTC
few | TRBJ1-4 | TRBV14 | NA | CASSRGPTNEKLFF | TGTGCCAGCAGCCGAGGCCCAACTAATGAAAAACTGTTTTTT
NA | TRBJ1-1 | TRBV27 | NA | CASGTGSTEAFF | TGTGCCAGCGGTACAGGGAGCACTGAAGCTTTCTTT
NA | TRBJ2-7 | TRBV2 | TRBD1 | CATKKPGQGDEQYF | TGTGCCACCAAAAAGCCGGGACAGGGGGACGAGCAGTACTTC
NA | TRBJ1-4 | TRBV5-4 | NA | CASSPERATNEKLFF | TGTGCCAGCAGCCCTGAGAGAGCAACTAATGAAAAACTGTTTTTT
NA | TRBJ1-1 | TRBV28 | NA | CASLRGGAFGTEAFF | TGTGCCAGCCTTCGCGGGGGCGCTTTCGGGACTGAAGCTTTCTTT
few | TRBJ1-6 | TRBV9 | TRBD1 | CASSVAQDRVDSPLHF | TGTGCCAGCAGCGTAGCCCAGGACAGGGTTGATTCACCCCTCCACTTT
NA | TRBJ2-5 | TRBV28 | TRBD2 | CASSSTLQLAGGETQYF | TGTGCCAGCAGTTCGACATTGCAACTAGCGGGAGGGGAGACCCAGTACTTC
few | TRBJ1-1 | TRBV14 | NA | CASSSLRNTEAFF | TGTGCCAGCAGCTCCTTGCGGAACACTGAAGCTTTCTTT
NA | TRBJ2-5 | TRBV7-2 | NA | CASSLGSAGGQETQYF | TGTGCCAGCAGCTTAGGGTCGGCAGGAGGCCAAGAGACCCAGTACTTC
NA | TRBJ1-5 | TRBV7-9 | NA | CASSSATGNQPQHF | TGTGCCAGCAGCTCCGCGACGGGAAATCAGCCCCAGCATTTT
NA | TRBJ1-2 | TRBV25-1 | TRBD1 | CASSEYGGQNYGYTF | TGTGCCAGCAGTGAATACGGGGGACAGAACTATGGCTACACCTTC
few | TRBJ2-7 | TRBV5-6 | NA | CASSPDPSGTYEQYF | TGTGCCAGCAGCCCCGATCCATCAGGGACCTACGAGCAGTACTTC
NA | TRBJ2-7 | TRBV6-1 | TRBD1 | CASSPTGQGREQYF | TGTGCCAGCAGTCCCACGGGACAGGGGCGCGAGCAGTACTTC
NA | TRBJ2-3 | TRBV5-6 | TRBD2 | CASSSRTSGAADTQYF | TGTGCCAGCAGCTCCCGGACTAGCGGGGCGGCAGATACGCAGTATTTT
NA | TRBJ2-5 | TRBV4-1 | NA | CASRRNFLDQETQYF | TGCGCCAGCAGACGAAACTTCCTAGACCAAGAGACCCAGTACTTC
NA | TRBJ1-4 | TRBV9 | NA | CASSVEGSRNEKLFF | TGTGCCAGCAGCGTAGAAGGGAGTAGAAATGAAAAACTGTTTTTT
NA | TRBJ2-6 | TRBV7-9 | TRBD1 | CASRGPGANVLTF | TGTGCCAGTAGGGGGCCTGGGGCCAACGTCCTGACTTTC
NA | TRBJ1-5 | TRBV7-2 | TRBD1 | CASSPGQGARQPQHF | TGTGCCAGCAGCCCGGGACAGGGGGCGCGTCAGCCCCAGCATTTT
NA | TRBJ2-1 | TRBV2 | TRBD2 | CASSPRGGTYNEQFF | TGTGCCAGCAGTCCTCGGGGGGGGACCTACAATGAGCAGTTCTTC
NA | TRBJ2-1 | TRBV29-1 | NA | CSVLPGTSSYNEQFF | TGCAGCGTTCTCCCCGGGACAAGCTCCTACAATGAGCAGTTCTTC
NA | TRBJ1-6 | TRBV28 | NA | CASSLSTGSGSPLHF | TGTGCCAGCAGTTTATCGACAGGATCAGGATCACCCCTCCACTTT
few | TRBJ2-2 | TRBV5-1 | NA | CASSLITGANTGELFF | TGCGCCAGCAGCTTGATCACGGGGGCGAACACCGGGGAGCTGTTTTTT
NA | TRBJ1-5 | TRBV10-3 | NA | CAISEWGGNGNQPQHF | TGTGCCATCAGTGAGTGGGGAGGGAACGGCAATCAGCCCCAGCATTTT
NA | TRBJ2-7 | TRBV6-5 | NA | CASSQGSGYEQYF | TGTGCCAGCTCCCAGGGGAGTGGGTACGAGCAGTACTTC
NA | TRBJ2-7 | TRBV2 | TRBD1 | CASSLTGEPYEQYF | TGTGCCAGCAGCTTGACAGGGGAACCCTACGAGCAGTACTTC
once | TRBJ2-3 | TRBV6-1 | NA | CASSAVRDSPLF | TGTGCCAGCAGTGCTGTACGGGACTCTCCTCTTTTT
NA | TRBJ2-4 | TRBV9 | NA | CADAGEAKNIQYF | TGTGCCGACGCAGGGGAGGCCAAAAACATTCAGTACTTC
NA | TRBJ2-7 | TRBV4-3 | NA | CASSQDSYSSYEQYF | TGCGCCAGCAGCCAAGATTCGTACAGTTCCTACGAGCAGTACTTC
NA | TRBJ2-2 | TRBV9 | TRBD2 | CASSWEGGGDAGELFF | TGTGCCAGCAGCTGGGAGGGCGGGGGTGATGCCGGGGAGCTGTTTTTT
NA | TRBJ1-1 | TRBV27 | TRBD1 | CASSPGMGQRNTEAFF | TGTGCCAGCAGTCCAGGGATGGGACAGAGGAACACTGAAGCTTTCTTT
NA | TRBJ1-2 | TRBV18 | NA | CASSPRQTNGYTF | TGTGCCAGCTCACCGCGACAGACCAATGGCTACACCTTC